This is a list of T cell receptor beta chains from one sample in a study of T cells in Graves' hyperthyroidism and ophthalmopathy. Each CDR3 protein gets one entry after TCRdb re-called the multiplex PCR reads with MiXCR. Of about 530,000 distinct CDR3 sequences listed, about a sixth are singletons. The sample was blood. The receptors here all came from a woman under 30 with Graves' ophthalmopathy. CDR3s include the opening cysteine and the closing phenylalanine or tryptophan. The order of the fields is CDR3 length, clone size, J gene, D gene, V gene, CDR3 DNA, CDR3 protein. A D gene is named only where the DNA matches it firmly. Expanded clones are given a class, and other clones once, few, many or no size at all.

>12|NA|TRBJ1-1|NA|TRBV29-1
TGCAGCGTTGAAGATCAGTATACTGAAGCTTTCTTT
CSVEDQYTEAFF
>15|many|TRBJ2-7|NA|TRBV11-2
TGTGCCAGCAGCCCGTGGGCCACCCGGGGATACGAGCAGTACTTC
CASSPWATRGYEQYF
>15|many|TRBJ1-6|NA|TRBV28
TGTGCCAGCAGCCTACCGGGGCAGGTCAATTCACCCCTCCACTTT
CASSLPGQVNSPLHF
>12|many|TRBJ2-1|TRBD2|TRBV11-2
TGTGCCAGCAGCGTAACCGGGACTAGGGAGTTCTTC
CASSVTGTREFF
>14|NA|TRBJ1-2|NA|TRBV14
TGTGCCAGCAGCCAAGGGGGCAGTAACCATGGCTACACCTTC
CASSQGGSNHGYTF
>15|few|TRBJ1-5|NA|TRBV9
TGTGCCAGCAGCGTAGAAGGTTATAGCAATCAGCCCCAGCATTTT
CASSVEGYSNQPQHF
>15|NA|TRBJ2-6|NA|TRBV20-1
TGCAGTGCCCCCGGCTTGGGTCCTGGGGCCAACGTCCTGACTTTC
CSAPGLGPGANVLTF
>16|few|TRBJ2-1|NA|TRBV28
TGTGCCAGCAGTTTATTTGAGGGGCCCCCTCTCAATGAGCAGTTCTTC
CASSLFEGPPLNEQFF
>18|few|TRBJ2-4|TRBD2|TRBV7-6
TGTGCCAGCAGCCCCCGGGGGGGGTCGGAGCTAGCCAAAAACATTCAGTACTTC
CASSPRGGSELAKNIQYF
>15|NA|TRBJ1-2|NA|TRBV3-1
TGTGCCAGCAGCCAAGATGCGTCAGGCAACTATGGCTACACCTTC
CASSQDASGNYGYTF
>15|NA|TRBJ1-6|NA|TRBV7-3
TGTGCCAGCAGCGTGCAGGTTTTTCGTTTTTCACCCCTCCACTTT
CASSVQVFRFSPLHF
>15|many|TRBJ2-7|NA|TRBV30
TGTGCCTGGAGTTATGGTGACTCTAGCTCCTACGAGCAGTACTTC
CAWSYGDSSSYEQYF
>13|many|TRBJ2-7|NA|TRBV20-1
TGCAGTGCCTGGGGGGACTCGCCCTACGAGCAGTACTTC
CSAWGDSPYEQYF
>17|NA|TRBJ2-2|NA|TRBV27
TGTGCCAGCAGTTTATCTGACAGGATCCAAAAAACCGGGGAGCTGTTTTTT
CASSLSDRIQKTGELFF
>16|few|TRBJ1-1|NA|TRBV20-1
TGCAGTGCCACCAGAGGGGCAGGGACAATGAACACTGAAGCTTTCTTT
CSATRGAGTMNTEAFF
>15|many|TRBJ2-2|NA|TRBV27
TGTGCCAGCAGTTGGAGGGGTTCCGGCACCGGGGAGCTGTTTTTT
CASSWRGSGTGELFF
>16|many|TRBJ2-5|TRBD1|TRBV6-6
TGTGCCAGCAGTTACTCGCATCGGACAGGTCAAGAGACCCAGTACTTC
CASSYSHRTGQETQYF
>12|few|TRBJ2-7|NA|TRBV29-1
TGCAGCGTTGCGGCAGGGTCCTACGAGCAGTACTTC
CSVAAGSYEQYF
>13|few|TRBJ1-6|NA|TRBV7-9
TGTGCCAGCAGCCTACAATGGTGTTCACCCCTCCACTTT
CASSLQWCSPLHF
>16|many|TRBJ2-7|TRBD2|TRBV7-2
TGTGCCAGCAGCCACCCCGGGACTAGCGGGAAGTACGAGCAGTACTTC
CASSHPGTSGKYEQYF
>13|many|TRBJ2-1|TRBD2|TRBV6-2/TRBV6-3
TGTGCCAGCACCGAGACTAGCCACCATGAGCAGTTCTTC
CASTETSHHEQFF